One sample yielded the 18 T cell receptor beta chains listed below, sequenced in a study of CD8 T cells in ankylosing spondylitis. Using its own MiXCR run on the 5' RACE reads, TCRdb lists one record per CDR3 protein. The data show 250,000 to 350,000 distinct CDR3 sequences, 15% to 20% seen once. The sequenced sample was blood, either unsorted or a sorted T cell fraction (not recorded which). All receptors derive from a male donor with ankylosing spondylitis or in good health (not recorded which).

The rearrangement joins TRBV12-3 or TRBV12-4 to TRBJ2-6, with 14 bases lining up with TRBD2. V trimming: 5 bases; J trimming: 4 bases; junction bases outside the gene matches: 7. The CDR3 is 18 amino acids. CDR3 coding DNA: TGTGCCAGCAGTGGGGGGACTAGCGGGAGAACCGGGGCCAACGTCCTGACTTTC. As protein: CASSGGTSGRTGANVLTF.

This clonotype was seen at least ten times. The V call is TRBV24-1, the J call TRBJ2-1; D may be TRBD2 (6 bases). The V end was cut by 1 base, the J end by 6 bases, with 12 bases between. CDR3 length: 15 residues. Looked up from germline, CDR1 is KGHDR and CDR2 is SFDVKD. The CDR3 spells CATSDLPGSGNEQFF. The CDR3 nucleotides are TGTGCCACCAGTGATTTACCCGGGAGCGGCAATGAGCAGTTCTTC.

This rearrangement joins TRBV4-2 to TRBJ2-2; 9 bases align to TRBD2. The trim removed 0 bases at V and 4 bases at J, leaving 6 bases unmatched. Looked up from germline, CDR1 is LGHNA and CDR2 is YNFKEQ. CDR3 size: 17 residues. The CDR3 nucleotides are TGTGCCAGCAGCCAAGATCAGGTAGCGGGGGCCACCGGGGAGCTGTTTTTT. It yields the protein CASSQDQVAGATGELFF.

The chain has TRBV2 and TRBJ2-3; TRBD2 matches 10 bases. The CDR3 is made up of 15 amino acids. V lost 7 bases and J lost 6; bases outside the gene matches: 10. The germline CDR1 and CDR2 sequences are SNHLY and FYNNEI. CDR3: CASNLASGSRDTQYF. CDR3 nucleotide sequence: TGTGCCAGCAACTTAGCTAGCGGGAGTCGGGATACGCAGTATTTT.

This clonotype was seen a few times. V is TRBV5-1 and J is TRBJ2-1, with TRBD2 matching 7 bases. Germline values: CDR1 SGHRS, CDR2 YFSETQ. The CDR3 is 15 amino acids. With 4 bases clipped from V and 1 base from J, the junction kept 5 bases outside the gene matches. The CDR3 nucleotides read TGCGCCAGCAGCACCCAACTAGCGTCCTACAATGAGCAGTTCTTC. It codes for CASSTQLASYNEQFF.

J is TRBJ2-3 and V is TRBV24-1; D not resolved. Per germline, CDR1 KGHDR and CDR2 SFDVKD. The CDR3 contains 15 residues. Trimming removed 0 bases at V and 2 bases at J, with 8 bases between. The CDR3 protein is CATSDLRLDTDTQYF. Written as DNA, the CDR3 is TGTGCCACCAGTGATTTGCGACTTGACACAGATACGCAGTATTTT.

This clonotype came up a few times. The rearrangement links TRBV5-1 to TRBJ2-2; TRBD1 matches at 9 bases. Losses at the gene ends were 4 bases for V and 9 bases for J; bases not matched to a gene: 7. This CDR3 spans 14 amino acids. Germline V gene data show CDR1 as SGHRS and CDR2 as YFSETQ. Written as DNA, the CDR3 is TGCGCCAGCAGCCCCGGGACAGGGTTCCGGGAGCTGTTTTTT. This translates into CASSPGTGFRELFF.

In its sample, this clonotype was seen many times. The chain couples TRBV29-1 to TRBJ2-5; 9 bases map to TRBD2. Germline V CDR1 and CDR2: SQVTM, ANQGSEA. CDR3 length: 15 amino acids. After removal of 6 bases from V and 5 bases from J, the junction contained 13 bases not matched to a gene. Here the CDR3 reads CSVLNHLAGFETQYF. In DNA form, the CDR3 reads TGCAGCGTCCTAAATCATCTAGCGGGATTTGAGACCCAGTACTTC.

This clonotype was detected a few times. This sequence joins TRBV6-4 and TRBJ2-3; 10 bases fit TRBD2. Germline V CDR1 and CDR2: MRHNA, SNTAGT. Losses at the gene ends were 6 bases for V and 0 bases for J; bases not matched to a gene: 9. The CDR3 is made up of 17 amino acids. CDR3 sequence: CASSELGLADSTDTQYF. CDR3 bases: TGTGCCAGCAGCGAGCTAGGACTAGCGGACAGCACAGATACGCAGTATTTT.

This chain links TRBV20-1 with TRBJ2-1, with D maybe TRBD2 (8 bases). CDR1 and CDR2 from the germline V gene are DFQATT and SNEGSKA (reference sequence). The length of the CDR3 is 15 residues. The V gene lost 6 bases and the J gene lost 3 bases, with 18 bases spanning the gap. The chain's CDR3 is CSATGGGLIYNEQFF. CDR3 coding DNA: TGCAGTGCCACGGGAGGGGGCCTTATCTACAATGAGCAGTTCTTC.

A few counts support this clonotype. This rearrangement joins TRBV29-1 to TRBJ2-5; 9 nucleotides match TRBD1. From germline, CDR1 is SQVTM and CDR2 ANQGSEA. The CDR3 sequence is 12 residues long. With V trimmed by 4 bases and J by 5 bases, 2 bases remained unmatched. CDR3 region: CSVVGTGETQYF. DNA of the CDR3: TGCAGCGTTGTTGGGACAGGGGAGACCCAGTACTTC.

The V and J genes are TRBV20-1 and TRBJ1-6; no definite D call. The CDR3 totals 15 residues. V was shortened by 4 bases and J by 0 bases, with 10 bases between the two germline ends. Germline CDR1 reads DFQATT; CDR2 reads SNEGSKA (reference sequence). The CDR3 spells CSANRRSSYNSPLHF. CDR3 DNA sequence: TGCAGTGCTAACCGACGGAGCTCCTATAATTCACCCCTCCACTTT.

This clonotype was seen a handful of times. The genes are TRBV12-3 or TRBV12-4 and TRBJ2-3; no firm D call. There are 11 residues in the CDR3. Trimming left V 7 bases short and J 4 bases short, with 6 bases between. In DNA form, the CDR3 reads TGTGCCAGCACAAGGGCAGATACGCAGTATTTT. It is translated as CASTRADTQYF.

The CDR3 sequence: CASSQGLRRAQYV. The CDR3 nucleotides are TGTGCCAGCAGCCAAGGACTGAGAAGGGCGCAGTACGTC. V gene TRBV3-1 combines with J gene TRBJ2-7; D remains unclear. The CDR3 contains 13 residues. V was pared by 1 base and J by 9 bases, with 13 bases between. Per germline, CDR1 LGHDT and CDR2 YNNKEL (reference sequence).

The rearrangement links TRBV7-2 to TRBJ2-5, with 14 bases aligning to TRBD2. The ends lost 5 bases at V and 5 bases at J; junction bases unmatched: 10. The CDR3 is made up of 17 amino acids. CDR1 is SGHTA and CDR2 is FQGNSA in the germline V gene. The CDR3 loop is CASSLFPGLAGVETQYF. The CDR3 nucleotides read TGTGCCAGCAGCCTATTCCCGGGACTAGCGGGGGTGGAGACCCAGTACTTC. The full variable domain, in which reference TRBV7-2 and TRBJ2-5 provide the parts outside the CDR3, is GAGVSQSPSNKVTEKGKDVELRCDPISGHTALYWYRQSLGQGLEFLIYFQGNSAPDKSGLPSDRFSAERTGGSVSTLTIQRTQQEDSAVYLCASSLFPGLAGVETQYFGPGTRLLVL.

This clonotype was detected only a few times. The V call is TRBV20-1, the J call TRBJ2-3; the D call may be TRBD1 or TRBD2 (5 bases each). Trimming took off 1 base at V and 1 base at J, with 18 bases between the two ends. CDR3 length: 17 residues. Germline values: CDR1 DFQATT, CDR2 SNEGSKA (reference sequence). CDR3 in DNA: TGCAGTGCTAGAGTAATACGGGGCGTCGAGGGCACAGATACGCAGTATTTT. It translates to CSARVIRGVEGTDTQYF.

This clonotype was detected a few times. This chain connects TRBV5-1 to TRBJ2-1; 11 nucleotides match TRBD2. The CDR3 is 14 amino acids. With 4 bases clipped from V and 10 bases from J, the junction kept 7 bases outside the gene matches. Germline-derived CDR1 and CDR2 are SGHRS and YFSETQ. CDR3 region: CASSLTSGSDEQFF. In nucleotides, the CDR3 is TGCGCCAGCAGCCTTACTAGCGGGAGTGACGAGCAGTTCTTC.

This chain connects TRBV11-2 to TRBJ1-1; possible D gene TRBD1, 5 bases. CDR1 is SGHAT, CDR2 FQNNGV, per germline. V lost 5 bases, J lost 6 bases, and 13 bases lay in between. The CDR3 length is 13 residues. CDR3: CASSLGTLAEAFF. The CDR3 nucleotides read TGTGCCAGCAGCCTAGGGACGTTGGCTGAAGCTTTCTTT.